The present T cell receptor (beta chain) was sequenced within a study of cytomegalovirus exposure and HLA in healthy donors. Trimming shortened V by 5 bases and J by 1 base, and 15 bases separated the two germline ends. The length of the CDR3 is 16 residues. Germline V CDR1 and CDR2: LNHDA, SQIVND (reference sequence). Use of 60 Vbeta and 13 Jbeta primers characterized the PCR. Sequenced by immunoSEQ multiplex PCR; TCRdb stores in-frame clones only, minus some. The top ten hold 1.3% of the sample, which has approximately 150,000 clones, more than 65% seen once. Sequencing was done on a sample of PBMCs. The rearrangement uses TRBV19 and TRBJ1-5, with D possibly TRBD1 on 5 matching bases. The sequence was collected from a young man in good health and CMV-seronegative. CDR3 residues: CASSASGFRSNQPQHF. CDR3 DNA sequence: TGTGCCAGTAGTGCTTCAGGGTTTCGGAGCAATCAGCCCCAGCATTTT.